The next 27 T cell receptor beta chains were all read from a single sample in a study of CD8+CD57+ T cells in acquired aplastic anemia. Profiling of TCR beta VDJ combinations and CDR3 sequences used genomic DNA as template. TCRdb passed the reads through MiXCR, listing each CDR3 protein once. The table shows about 180,000 distinct CDR3 sequences, with approximately 46% occurring only once. Sequencing was carried out using sorted CD4+, CD8+, or CD8+CD57+ T cells (not recorded which) from PBMCs. These receptors came from a human donor in good health.

Note on this clonotype: This is likely a read error, given that the CDR3 carries no conserved phenylalanine or tryptophan at its end. This chain connects TRBV7-1 to TRBJ2-3, with 14 positions matching TRBD2. TRBV7-1 is placed among ORFs of uncertain function. The CDR3 totals 18 residues. With 7 bases clipped from V and 1 base from J, the junction kept 10 bases outside the gene matches. The CDR3 nucleotides are TGTGCCAGCATCCAGACTAGCGGGGGGGCGCGGGGCACAGATACGCAGTATTCT. Translating it yields CASIQTSGGARGTDTQYS.

This clonotype showed up many times. This chain connects TRBV6-6 to TRBJ1-1, with D uncertain. The ends were cut back, 8 bases at V and 3 bases at J, with 4 bases in the middle. The CDR3 contains 10 residues. Germline CDR1 and CDR2: MNHNY and SVGAGI (reference sequence). This chain's CDR3 is CASGHTEAFF. CDR3 nucleotides: TGTGCCAGCGGGCACACTGAAGCTTTCTTT.

The genes are TRBV7-3 and TRBJ2-1; 13 bases are shared with TRBD2. Germline V CDR1 and CDR2: SGHTA, FQGTGA. Trimming cost V 5 bases and J 4 bases; bases outside gene matches: 2. The CDR3 runs to 15 residues. CDR3: CASSRGLAGYNEQFF. The DNA of the CDR3 is TGTGCCAGCAGCCGGGGACTAGCGGGGTACAATGAGCAGTTCTTC. The entire variable domain, with the rest obtained from reference TRBV7-3 and TRBJ2-1, is as follows: GAGVSQTPSNKVTEKGKYVELRCDPISGHTALYWYRQSLGQGPEFLIYFQGTGAADDSGLPNDRFFAVRPEGSVSTLKIQRTERGDSAVYLCASSRGLAGYNEQFFGPGTRLTVL.

The chain has TRBV2 and TRBJ1-6, with a weak D call TRBD1 (5 bases). V lost 3 bases and J 7 bases, leaving 13 bases between the germline ends. Germline CDR1 and CDR2: SNHLY and FYNNEI. The CDR3 is 15 residues long. CDR3 in amino acids: CASSDGRVNNSPLHF. The DNA for the CDR3 is TGTGCCAGCAGTGATGGCAGGGTCAACAATTCACCCCTCCACTTT.

This clonotype was seen once. The chain joins TRBV2 to TRBJ2-5, with TRBD2 identical over 13 bases. The germline gives CDR1 SNHLY, CDR2 FYNNEI. V lost 2 bases to trimming and J lost 2 bases; unmatched junction nucleotides: 5. The CDR3 runs 17 residues. The CDR3 nucleotides read TGTGCCAGCAGTGAATTTACTAGCGGGAGGGTTCAAGAGACCCAGTACTTC. It yields the protein CASSEFTSGRVQETQYF.

Of note for this clonotype: A read error may produce the germline difference seen at one junction end. The chain joins TRBV5-1 to TRBJ2-7; 8 bases line up with TRBD1. Germline CDR1 reads SGHRS; CDR2 reads YFSETQ. The CDR3 length is 13 residues. CDR3 in amino acids: CASSPGTGGKQYF. The CDR3 nucleotides read TGTGCCAGCAGCCCCGGGACAGGTGGGAAGCAGTACTTC.

This clonotype was counted many times. The chain employs TRBV4-1 and TRBJ2-3; D is unresolved. The CDR3 extends over 13 amino acids. CDR1 and CDR2 (germline): MGHRA, YSYEKL. Trimming stripped 0 bases from V and 8 bases from J, with 9 bases between. The chain's CDR3 is CASSQDSKGTQYF. Written as DNA, the CDR3 is TGCGCCAGCAGCCAAGACAGTAAAGGTACGCAGTATTTT.

The chain is built from TRBV7-2 and TRBJ2-7; D possibly corresponds to TRBD2 (6 bases). The V gene's germline CDR1 is SGHTA and CDR2 FQGNSA. V lost 1 base to trimming and J lost 3 bases, with 13 bases between them. This CDR3 has 15 amino acids. For the CDR3, the DNA is TGTGCCAGCAGCTTAGTAGACGGAGGGCACTACGAGCAGTACTTC. This gives the protein CASSLVDGGHYEQYF.

This clonotype was detected ten times or more. CDR3 in DNA: TGTGCCAGCAGCCAAGGGTACGAGCAGTACTTC. It encodes CASSQGYEQYF. The V and J genes are TRBV3-1 and TRBJ2-7; D unclear. The CDR3 spans 11 residues. V lost 1 base to trimming and J lost 4 bases, with 2 bases between them. Germline V lookup: CDR1 LGHDT, CDR2 YNNKEL (reference sequence).

The sample holds a few counts of this clonotype. V and J are TRBV2 and TRBJ2-7; 10 bases are shared with TRBD1. V lost 5 bases to trimming and J lost 5 bases; unmatched junction nucleotides: 6. The CDR3 is made up of 14 amino acids. Germline V lookup: CDR1 SNHLY, CDR2 FYNNEI. For the CDR3, the DNA is TGTGCCAGCAGTCCCTCGACAGGGGGCGACGAGCAGTACTTC. Its protein product is CASSPSTGGDEQYF.

This clonotype was observed a handful of times. Just one base apart from a much larger clone, this may be a read error. The V call is TRBV20-1, the J call TRBJ2-1; TRBD2 might be the D (6 bases). CDR1 DFQATT and CDR2 SNEGSKA come from the germline V gene (reference sequence). The CDR3 extends over 14 amino acids. The chain's CDR3 is CSARRVSGGNEQSF. In DNA, the CDR3 is TGCAGTGCTAGGAGGGTCTCTGGGGGGAATGAGCAGTCCTTC.

The chain joins TRBV14 to TRBJ2-3; D perhaps matches TRBD1 (5 bases). Germline assignment: CDR1 SGHDN and CDR2 FVKESK. The CDR3 length is 14 residues. V lost 5 bases, J lost 2 bases, and 11 bases lay in between. The CDR3 DNA reads as TGTGCCAGCAGCGCGCAGGGATACACAGATACGCAGTATTTT. Protein product: CASSAQGYTDTQYF. Filled out from reference TRBV14 and TRBJ2-3, the complete variable domain reads EAGVTQFPSHSVIEKGQTVTLRCDPISGHDNLYWYRRVMGKEIKFLLHFVKESKQDESGMPNNRFLAERTGGTYSTLKVQPAELEDSGVYFCASSAQGYTDTQYFGPGTRLTVL.

This clonotype was found a few times. V and J are TRBV5-5 and TRBJ2-3; the match to TRBD2 covers 15 bases. The germline gives CDR1 SGHKS, CDR2 YYEKEE (reference sequence). The J segment lost 6 bases and the V segment lost 4 bases, leaving 3 bases of the junction unmatched. The CDR3 spans 15 residues. CDR3 sequence: CASSGGLAGGDTQYF. In nucleotides, the CDR3 is TGTGCCAGCAGCGGCGGACTAGCGGGAGGGGATACGCAGTATTTT.

The genes are TRBV29-1 and TRBJ2-1; D might be TRBD2 (6 bases). Germline CDR1 is SQVTM and CDR2 is ANQGSEA. Trimming stripped 4 bases from V and 4 bases from J, with 23 bases between. This CDR3 is 17 amino acids long. DNA for the CDR3: TGCAGCGTTGTCTTAACGGGACTTCCGGAAACATACAATGAGCAGTTCTTC. It yields the protein CSVVLTGLPETYNEQFF.

The chain couples TRBV20-1 to TRBJ1-1; D remains unclear. Germline V gene lookup returns CDR1 DFQATT and CDR2 SNEGSKA (reference sequence). The CDR3 spans 11 residues. Trimming cost V 6 bases and J 2 bases, with 7 bases left between them. Here the CDR3 reads CSAGSNTEAFF. The CDR3 DNA reads TGCAGTGCCGGAAGCAACACTGAAGCTTTCTTT.

The V gene is TRBV9, the J gene TRBJ2-3; TRBD2 matches at 8 bases. The CDR3 totals 15 residues. Trimming cost V 3 bases and J 4 bases; bases outside gene matches: 7. Germline V lookup: CDR1 SGDLS, CDR2 YYNGEE. CDR3 in DNA: TGTGCCAGCAGCGCCAGCGGGAGAGGGGCAGATACGCAGTATTTT. Protein: CASSASGRGADTQYF.

This clonotype was seen at least ten times. The chain links TRBV20-1 to TRBJ1-2; 7 bases match TRBD1. The CDR3 contains 13 residues. The ends lost 0 bases at V and 8 bases at J; junction bases unmatched: 6. CDR1 and CDR2 (germline): DFQATT, SNEGSKA (reference sequence). The CDR3 protein is CSARDEGAGGYTF. CDR3 nucleotide sequence: TGCAGTGCTAGAGATGAGGGGGCGGGCGGCTACACCTTC.

This clonotype has at least ten counts. The V gene is TRBV18, the J gene TRBJ2-5; D perhaps matches TRBD2 (6 bases). Germline assignment: CDR1 KGHSH and CDR2 LQKENI. V lost 5 bases and J 2 bases, leaving 9 bases between the germline ends. The CDR3 is 13 residues long. The CDR3 is CASSSAGQETQYF. In DNA form, the CDR3 reads TGTGCCAGCTCATCCGCGGGGCAAGAGACCCAGTACTTC.

The rearrangement joins TRBV28 to TRBJ1-1, with a tentative D call TRBD1 (5 bases). The CDR3 contains 15 residues. V was cut by 6 bases and J by 5 bases, with 19 bases left in between. The germline gives CDR1 MDHEN, CDR2 SYDVKM. The CDR3 nucleotides read TGTGCCAGCAGCCCGCGTGGGCAGGGCTGGACTGAAGCTTTCTTT. It specifies CASSPRGQGWTEAFF.

This chain joins TRBV20-1 and TRBJ2-7, with 11 bases that match TRBD2. V was clipped by 7 bases and J by 6 bases; unmatched bases: 8. The V gene's germline CDR1 is DFQATT and CDR2 SNEGSKA (reference sequence). This CDR3 comprises 13 residues. CDR3 sequence reads: CSGLLAGVGEQYF. The CDR3 bases are TGCAGTGGCCTACTAGCGGGAGTCGGCGAGCAGTACTTC.

A single count supports this clonotype. The chain carries TRBV29-1 and TRBJ2-1; the D gene is possibly TRBD1 (6 bases). Trimming took off 2 bases at V and 10 bases at J, with 9 bases between the two ends. Germline V lookup: CDR1 SQVTM, CDR2 ANQGSEA. CDR3 length: 11 amino acids. Written as DNA, the CDR3 is TGCAGCGTTGAATCTGGGGGCGAGCAGTTCTTC. Protein: CSVESGGEQFF.

This clonotype was seen only once. The gene calls are TRBV20-1 and TRBJ2-7; D uncertain. Germline CDR1 reads DFQATT; CDR2 reads SNEGSKA (reference sequence). V was cut by 5 bases and J by 0 bases, with 11 bases left in between. The CDR3 is 13 amino acids. As DNA, the CDR3 is TGCAGTGCTCACCTTAGAGACTCCTACGAGCAGTACTTC. Its protein product is CSAHLRDSYEQYF.

This clonotype was picked up a small number of times. A much larger clone sits a single nucleotide away, making a read error possible. The V gene is TRBV4-1, the J gene TRBJ1-5; D ambiguous. The CDR3 contains 14 residues. Germline CDR1 is MGHRA and CDR2 is YSYEKL. The CDR3 DNA follows: TGCGTCAGCAGCCAATCGGGTGGTAATCAGCCCCAGCATTTT. It codes for CVSSQSGGNQPQHF.

The V and J genes are TRBV15 and TRBJ2-7; either TRBD1 or TRBD2 may fit D (6 bases each). In germline, CDR1 is LNHNV, CDR2 YYDKDF (reference sequence). The CDR3 runs 15 residues. V lost 1 base and J lost 5, with 15 bases in between. CDR3 nucleotides: TGTGCCACCAGCAGAGGGGGGGCAGGGGTCCACGAGCAGTACTTC. This encodes CATSRGGAGVHEQYF.

This clonotype came up many times. The chain joins TRBV11-3 to TRBJ2-3; no firm D call. The length of the CDR3 is 12 residues. Trimming removed 4 bases at V and 5 bases at J, with 7 bases between. CDR1 and CDR2 from the germline V gene are SGHNT and YENEEA. CDR3 loop: CASSSEGDTQYF. DNA of the CDR3: TGTGCCAGCAGCTCCGAAGGAGATACGCAGTATTTT.

This clonotype was counted between two and nine times. The chain links TRBV25-1 to TRBJ2-1; D is perhaps TRBD1 (6 bases). Germline CDR1 reads MGHDK; CDR2 reads SYGVNS. V was trimmed by 6 bases and J by 4 bases, leaving 7 bases between them. The CDR3 runs 12 residues. CDR3 loop: CASRTGYNEQFF. The CDR3 DNA is TGTGCCAGCAGAACAGGGTACAATGAGCAGTTCTTC.

The chain is built from TRBV28 and TRBJ1-2; TRBD1 matches 7 bases. Germline-derived CDR1 and CDR2 are MDHEN and SYDVKM. This CDR3 has 15 amino acids. V shed 5 bases and J 4 bases; nucleotides not matched to a gene: 10. The CDR3 DNA sequence: TGTGCCAGCAGTAACCCAGGACAGGCTTCCTATGGCTACACCTTC. Amino acid sequence: CASSNPGQASYGYTF.